Reported below is one T cell receptor (beta chain). V was shortened by 0 bases and J by 2 bases, with 14 bases between the two germline ends. Germline V gives CDR1 LGHNA, CDR2 YSLEER. The CDR3 covers 16 residues. A multiplex PCR was run with 60 Vbeta primers and 13 Jbeta primers. Method: immunoSEQ multiplex PCR; TCRdb's copy keeps in-frame clones and lacks some. The sample holds more than 140,000 clones, just under 85% seen once. This sample was taken from a study of cytomegalovirus exposure and HLA in healthy donors. The genes are TRBV4-3 and TRBJ2-7; tentative D call: TRBD2 (6 bases). The sample taken for sequencing was PBMCs. This TCR came from a woman aged 35 to 49 in good health and CMV-seronegative. CDR3: CASSQDLAGPTYEQYF. The CDR3 bases are TGCGCCAGCAGCCAAGATTTGGCGGGACCGACCTACGAGCAGTACTTC.